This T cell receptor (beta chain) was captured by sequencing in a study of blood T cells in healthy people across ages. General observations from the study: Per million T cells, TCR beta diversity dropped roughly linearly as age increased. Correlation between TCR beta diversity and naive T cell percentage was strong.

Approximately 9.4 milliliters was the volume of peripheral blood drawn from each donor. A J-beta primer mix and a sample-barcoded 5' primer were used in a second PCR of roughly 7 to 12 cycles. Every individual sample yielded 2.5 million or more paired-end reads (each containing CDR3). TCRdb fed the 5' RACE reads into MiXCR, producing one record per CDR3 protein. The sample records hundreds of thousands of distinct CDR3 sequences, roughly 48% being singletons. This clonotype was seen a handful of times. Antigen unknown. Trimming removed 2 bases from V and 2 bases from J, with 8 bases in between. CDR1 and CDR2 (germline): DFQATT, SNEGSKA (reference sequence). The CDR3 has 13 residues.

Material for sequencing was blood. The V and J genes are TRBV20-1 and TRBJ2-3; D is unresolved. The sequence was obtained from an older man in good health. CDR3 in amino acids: CSARRRDTDTQYF. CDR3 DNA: TGCAGTGCTAGAAGACGCGACACAGATACGCAGTATTTT.